Detailed here is one TCR beta chain. In TCRdb, the 5' RACE reads were re-called with MiXCR into one record per CDR3 protein. The data show 65,000 to 95,000 distinct CDR3 sequences, 13% to 15% seen once. The sample originates from a study of early T cells in non-severe SARS-CoV-2 infection. Study overall: Investigators sequenced bulk RNA drawn from unsorted whole blood, and chains remained unpaired.

The sample consisted of whole blood. The receptor was derived from an adult who was a healthcare worker with PCR-confirmed SARS-CoV-2 infection or an uninfected control (not recorded which).

CDR3 coding DNA: TGTGCCAGTAGTCTCCAGGCGGATTATAACTATGGCTACACCTTC. Its translation: CASSLQADYNYGYTF. The chain couples TRBV19 to TRBJ1-2; no reliable D call. V dropped 5 bases and J dropped 1 base, with 14 bases sitting between them. Per germline, CDR1 LNHDA and CDR2 SQIVND (reference sequence). The CDR3 sequence is 15 residues long.